These 15 T cell receptor beta chains share one sample of origin, sequenced in a study of Graves' ophthalmopathy and Graves' hyperthyroidism. Amplification targeted the TCR beta CDR3 regions, with RNA transcripts as the source material. Investigators did first-round RT-PCR with HTBI primers, then second-round multiplex PCR. TCRdb itself ran the multiplex PCR reads through MiXCR, one entry per CDR3 protein. The sample lists approximately 640,000 distinct CDR3 sequences; roughly two fifths were seen once. Source material: peripheral blood. The source is an adult man with Graves' ophthalmopathy.

This clonotype was recorded many times. The rearrangement uses TRBV7-9 and TRBJ1-5; no clear D. The CDR3 totals 12 residues. The V and J ends lost 3 bases and 8 bases respectively, with 8 bases between them. Germline V gives CDR1 SEHNR, CDR2 FQNEAQ (reference sequence). CDR3 nucleotides: TGTGCCAGCAGCTTCACAAGCAAGCCCCAGCATTTT. Encoded protein: CASSFTSKPQHF.

The V and J genes are TRBV5-1 and TRBJ1-1; D might be TRBD1 (5 bases). Germline values: CDR1 SGHRS, CDR2 YFSETQ. V lost 5 bases and J lost 3, with 17 bases in between. The CDR3 is 15 amino acids. DNA of the CDR3: TGCGCCAGCAGTGGGCTCGGGGCGGGGTACACTGAAGCTTTCTTT. It encodes CASSGLGAGYTEAFF. The full variable domain, its missing parts supplied by reference TRBV5-1 and TRBJ1-1, is KAGVTQTPRYLIKTRGQQVTLSCSPISGHRSVSWYQQTPGQGLQFLFEYFSETQRNKGNFPGRFSGRQFSNSRSEMNVSTLELGDSALYLCASSGLGAGYTEAFFGQGTRLTVV.

The chain employs TRBV20-1 and TRBJ2-5, with 8 bases aligning to TRBD2. J gave up 1 base and V 7 bases, and 14 bases lay outside the gene matches. Looked up from germline, CDR1 is DFQATT and CDR2 is SNEGSKA (reference sequence). CDR3 length equals 16 residues. CDR3 protein: CSGSGQRGSIQETQYF. CDR3 sequence (DNA): TGCAGTGGCTCGGGGCAGCGGGGGAGCATCCAAGAGACCCAGTACTTC.

This clonotype was observed many times. The V gene is TRBV12-3 or TRBV12-4, the J gene TRBJ1-1; D uncertain. Trimming left V 3 bases short and J 4 bases short, with 12 bases between. This CDR3 has 14 amino acids. The CDR3, as DNA: TGTGCCAGCAGTTTCTCCGGGTTGGGCACTGAAGCTTTCTTT. Amino acids: CASSFSGLGTEAFF.

This clonotype appeared a single time. The CDR3 sequence: CASSVGQGGYGANVLTF. The CDR3 DNA reads as TGTGCCAGCAGCGTAGGACAGGGAGGGTATGGGGCCAACGTCCTGACTTTC. The chain has TRBV9 and TRBJ2-6, with D perhaps being TRBD1 or TRBD2 (7 bases each). This CDR3 has 17 residues. V was shortened by 0 bases and J by 3 bases, with 13 bases between the two germline ends. The germline V gene has CDR1 SGDLS and CDR2 YYNGEE.

This clonotype was counted ten times or more. The chain employs TRBV29-1 and TRBJ2-5; D not resolved. CDR3 length: 11 amino acids. V lost 7 bases and J lost 0, with 6 bases in between. From germline, CDR1 is SQVTM and CDR2 ANQGSEA. The CDR3 reads CSDSDQETQYF. Here the CDR3 DNA reads TGCAGCGACAGCGACCAAGAGACCCAGTACTTC.

This chain links TRBV10-3 with TRBJ1-5; a possible D gene is TRBD1 (5 bases). Germline CDR1 reads ENHRY; CDR2 reads SYGVKD. V was shortened by 4 bases and J by 0 bases, with 13 bases between the two germline ends. There are 16 residues in the CDR3. In nucleotides, the CDR3 is TGTGCCATCAGTGCCCCGACAGAGTATAGCAATCAGCCCCAGCATTTT. It yields the protein CAISAPTEYSNQPQHF.

This clonotype has a handful of counts. The chain couples TRBV7-6 to TRBJ2-7, with TRBD1 matching over 9 bases. V lost 5 bases, J lost 0 bases, and 5 bases stayed unmatched. This CDR3 has 15 amino acids. The germline V gene has CDR1 SGHVS and CDR2 FNYEAQ. Written as DNA, the CDR3 is TGTGCCAGCAGCAACCCGGGACAGGGCTCCTACGAGCAGTACTTC. It specifies CASSNPGQGSYEQYF.

This clonotype was seen at least ten times. This rearrangement joins TRBV5-6 to TRBJ1-1; D unresolved. V was pared by 2 bases and J by 1 base, with 12 bases between. The CDR3 loop spans 15 amino acids. Looked up from germline, CDR1 is SGHDT and CDR2 is YYEEEE. The CDR3 DNA sequence: TGTGCCAGCAGCTTAGGATCGGGCCCGAACACTGAAGCTTTCTTT. Its protein product is CASSLGSGPNTEAFF. The full variable domain, its missing parts supplied by reference TRBV5-6 and TRBJ1-1, is DAGVTQSPTHLIKTRGQQVTLRCSPKSGHDTVSWYQQALGQGPQFIFQYYEEEERQRGNFPDRFSGHQFPNYSSELNVNALLLGDSALYLCASSLGSGPNTEAFFGQGTRLTVV.

The chain joins TRBV7-8 to TRBJ2-7; 8 bases align to TRBD2. Germline loops: CDR1 SGHVS, CDR2 FQNEAQ. The CDR3 totals 14 residues. V gave up 3 bases and J gave up 7 bases; unmatched junction bases: 8. The CDR3 is CASSLLAGKVEQYF. DNA for the CDR3: TGTGCCAGCAGCTTGTTAGCGGGAAAGGTAGAGCAGTACTTC.

This clonotype was observed once. This sequence joins TRBV29-1 and TRBJ2-7; 8 nucleotides agree with TRBD2. Germline CDR1 is SQVTM and CDR2 is ANQGSEA. CDR3 length equals 13 residues. Trimming took 6 bases from V and 3 from J; bases not matched to a gene: 7. The CDR3 nucleotides read TGCAGCGTGGCAGCGGGGGATTTCTACGAGCAGTACTTC. Translation: CSVAAGDFYEQYF.

V usage is TRBV7-2 and J usage is TRBJ2-7; D may correspond to TRBD1 or TRBD2 (6 bases each). Germline CDR1 is SGHTA and CDR2 is FQGNSA. V lost 5 bases, J lost 6 bases, and 11 bases lay in between. This CDR3 is built from 12 residues. The CDR3 DNA sequence: TGTGCCAGCAGCCAGGGGACTGCCGAGCAGTACTTC. Translation: CASSQGTAEQYF.

The gene calls are TRBV2 and TRBJ2-1, with D perhaps matching TRBD2 (5 bases). The ends were cut back, 0 bases at V and 9 bases at J, with 18 bases in the middle. CDR1 and CDR2 (germline): SNHLY, FYNNEI. This CDR3 is 16 amino acids long. This CDR3 reads CASSEAIGVVRTEQFF. The CDR3 coding sequence is TGTGCCAGCAGTGAAGCGATCGGGGTAGTAAGGACTGAGCAGTTCTTC.

The chain uses TRBV19 and TRBJ1-1; D gene uncertain. This CDR3 region has 12 residues. The germline V gene encodes CDR1 LNHDA and CDR2 SQIVND (reference sequence). V shed 8 bases and J shed 5 bases, with 12 bases lying between them. The CDR3 DNA sequence: TGTGCCAGTCGAGCAAGGGATACTGAAGCTTTCTTT. Its translation: CASRARDTEAFF.

V is TRBV5-1 and J is TRBJ1-1; 9 positions match TRBD1. The V gene's germline CDR1 is SGHRS and CDR2 YFSETQ. V lost 4 bases to trimming and J lost 5 bases; unmatched junction nucleotides: 18. The CDR3 runs to 18 residues. The CDR3 sequence: CASSASYVRGQGWTEAFF. Here the CDR3 DNA reads TGCGCCAGCAGCGCCAGCTACGTTCGGGGACAGGGTTGGACTGAAGCTTTCTTT.